This is a list of T cell receptor beta chains from one sample in a study of CXCR3-negative and CXCR3-positive naive CD8 T cells. Following a re-call of the 5' RACE reads, TCRdb has one entry per CDR3 protein and lacks DNA. Reported are roughly 8,000 distinct CDR3 sequences; the ten largest clones contain about 1.1%. The sequenced sample consisted of naive CXCR3- CD8+ T cells from blood. The receptors were gathered from a human donor in good health. Some clones in this sample may be carry-over from other donors' samples. The CDR3 runs from the conserved cysteine through the conserved F or W. The order of the fields is V gene, J gene, clone size, CDR3 protein. Rows may omit the clone size; those that give it use once, few, many or a size class.

v_call: TRBV29-1; j_call: TRBJ2-7; clone_size: .; cdr3_aa: CSVATSGQYEQYF
v_call: TRBV2; j_call: TRBJ2-3; clone_size: .; cdr3_aa: CASSDGLTETSTDTQYF
v_call: TRBV28; j_call: TRBJ2-1; clone_size: .; cdr3_aa: CASNRLATYNEQFF
v_call: TRBV5-1; j_call: TRBJ1-2; clone_size: medium-sized; cdr3_aa: CASSREVGHYGYTF
v_call: TRBV4-1; j_call: TRBJ2-3; clone_size: .; cdr3_aa: CASSPSGGRTDTQYF
v_call: TRBV7-9; j_call: TRBJ1-1; clone_size: .; cdr3_aa: CASSPQGALEAFF
v_call: TRBV3-1; j_call: TRBJ2-5; clone_size: medium-sized; cdr3_aa: CASSQGPGTSGKQETQYF
v_call: TRBV29-1; j_call: TRBJ2-3; clone_size: .; cdr3_aa: CSVDRPDRASHTQYF
v_call: TRBV28; j_call: TRBJ1-2; clone_size: .; cdr3_aa: CASINAGAAYGYTF
v_call: TRBV20-1; j_call: TRBJ1-1; clone_size: medium-sized; cdr3_aa: CSARVRPGIVETEAFF
v_call: TRBV29-1; j_call: TRBJ1-1; clone_size: medium-sized; cdr3_aa: CSVVLSSRGDTEAFF
v_call: TRBV29-1; j_call: TRBJ2-5; clone_size: medium-sized; cdr3_aa: CSVVPSGSQTQYF
v_call: TRBV6-2/TRBV6-3; j_call: TRBJ2-1; clone_size: medium-sized; cdr3_aa: CASSYPASGSSYNEQFF
v_call: TRBV12-3/TRBV12-4; j_call: TRBJ2-1; clone_size: .; cdr3_aa: CASSSPIKTETSGSGPYNEQFF
v_call: TRBV12-3/TRBV12-4; j_call: TRBJ2-1; clone_size: .; cdr3_aa: CASSLAAGGPGEQFF
v_call: TRBV7-9; j_call: TRBJ2-1; clone_size: .; cdr3_aa: CASSHGSMDNEQFF
v_call: TRBV3-1; j_call: TRBJ1-1; clone_size: .; cdr3_aa: CASSQEIWTGEAFF
v_call: TRBV29-1; j_call: TRBJ2-1; clone_size: .; cdr3_aa: CSSDRDNEQFF
v_call: TRBV7-8; j_call: TRBJ2-4; clone_size: .; cdr3_aa: CASSWDSLPNIQYF
v_call: TRBV5-1; j_call: TRBJ2-7; clone_size: .; cdr3_aa: CASSPGGDPAYEQYF
v_call: TRBV6-5; j_call: TRBJ2-5; clone_size: medium-sized; cdr3_aa: CASSIPGQGALGQETQYF
v_call: TRBV10-3; j_call: TRBJ2-4; clone_size: .; cdr3_aa: CAISEASLDIQYF
v_call: TRBV15; j_call: TRBJ2-1; clone_size: .; cdr3_aa: CATSIDWSSYNEQFF
v_call: TRBV19; j_call: TRBJ1-4; clone_size: medium-sized; cdr3_aa: CASRPGQNEKLFF
v_call: TRBV6-5; j_call: TRBJ1-2; clone_size: medium-sized; cdr3_aa: CASSYSGDGYTF
v_call: TRBV28; j_call: TRBJ1-5; clone_size: .; cdr3_aa: CASSFIQASNQPQHF
v_call: TRBV28; j_call: TRBJ2-7; clone_size: medium-sized; cdr3_aa: CASSPKDRASSYEQYF
v_call: TRBV7-9; j_call: TRBJ1-1; clone_size: .; cdr3_aa: CASQWDGSEAFF